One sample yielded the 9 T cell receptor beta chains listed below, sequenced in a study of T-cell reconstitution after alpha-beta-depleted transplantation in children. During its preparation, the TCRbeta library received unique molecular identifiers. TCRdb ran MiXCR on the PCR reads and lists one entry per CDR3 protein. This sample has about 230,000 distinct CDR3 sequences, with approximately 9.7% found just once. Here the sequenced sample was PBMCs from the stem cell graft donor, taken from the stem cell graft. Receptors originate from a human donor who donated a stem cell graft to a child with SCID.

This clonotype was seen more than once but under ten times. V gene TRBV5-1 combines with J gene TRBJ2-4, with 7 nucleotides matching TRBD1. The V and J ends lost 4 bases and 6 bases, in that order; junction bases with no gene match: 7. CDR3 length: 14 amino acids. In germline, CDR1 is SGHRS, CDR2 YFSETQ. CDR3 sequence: CASSPTGRGNIQYF. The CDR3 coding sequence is TGCGCCAGCAGCCCGACAGGGAGAGGAAACATTCAGTACTTC.

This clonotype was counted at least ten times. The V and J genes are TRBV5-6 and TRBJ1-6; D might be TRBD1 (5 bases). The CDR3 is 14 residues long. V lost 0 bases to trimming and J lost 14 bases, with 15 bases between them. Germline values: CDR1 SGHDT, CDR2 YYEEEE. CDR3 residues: CASSLVWGGGALHF. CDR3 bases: TGTGCCAGCAGCTTGGTATGGGGGGGAGGTGCCCTCCACTTT.

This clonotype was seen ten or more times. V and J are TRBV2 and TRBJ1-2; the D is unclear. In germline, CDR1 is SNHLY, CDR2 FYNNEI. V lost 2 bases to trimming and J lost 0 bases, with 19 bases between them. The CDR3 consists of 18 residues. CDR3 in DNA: TGTGCCAGCAGTGAAATCGCGTACATCGCCCGATCTAACTATGGCTACACCTTC. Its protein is CASSEIAYIARSNYGYTF. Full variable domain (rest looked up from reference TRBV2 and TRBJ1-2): EPEVTQTPSHQVTQMGQEVILRCVPISNHLYFYWYRQILGQKVEFLVSFYNNEISEKSEIFDDQFSVERPDGSNFTLKIRSTKLEDSAMYFCASSEIAYIARSNYGYTFGSGTRLTVV.

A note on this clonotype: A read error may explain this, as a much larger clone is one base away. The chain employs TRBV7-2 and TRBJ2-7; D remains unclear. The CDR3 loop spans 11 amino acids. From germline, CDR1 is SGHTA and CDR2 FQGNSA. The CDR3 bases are TGTGACAGCAGCTCAACCAGCGAGCAGTACTTC. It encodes CDSSSTSEQYF.

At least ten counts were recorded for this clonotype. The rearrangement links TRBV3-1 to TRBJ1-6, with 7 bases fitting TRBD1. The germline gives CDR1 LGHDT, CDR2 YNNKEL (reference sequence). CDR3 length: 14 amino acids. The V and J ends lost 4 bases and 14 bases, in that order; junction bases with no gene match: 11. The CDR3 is CASSPRTGVVALHF. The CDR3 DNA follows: TGTGCCAGCAGCCCGAGGACAGGAGTTGTGGCCCTCCACTTT.

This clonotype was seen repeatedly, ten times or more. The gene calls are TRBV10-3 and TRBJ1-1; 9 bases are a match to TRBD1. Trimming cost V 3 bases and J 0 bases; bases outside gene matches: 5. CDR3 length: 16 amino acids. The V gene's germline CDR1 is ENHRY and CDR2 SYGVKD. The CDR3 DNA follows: TGTGCCATCAGTGAACCGGGACAGGGCTTGAACACTGAAGCTTTCTTT. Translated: CAISEPGQGLNTEAFF.

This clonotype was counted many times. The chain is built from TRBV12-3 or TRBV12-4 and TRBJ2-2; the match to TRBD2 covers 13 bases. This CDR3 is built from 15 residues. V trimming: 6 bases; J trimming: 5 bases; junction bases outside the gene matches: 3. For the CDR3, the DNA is TGTGCCAGCAGCTCGGGACTAGCGGGGACCGGGGAGCTGTTTTTT. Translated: CASSSGLAGTGELFF.

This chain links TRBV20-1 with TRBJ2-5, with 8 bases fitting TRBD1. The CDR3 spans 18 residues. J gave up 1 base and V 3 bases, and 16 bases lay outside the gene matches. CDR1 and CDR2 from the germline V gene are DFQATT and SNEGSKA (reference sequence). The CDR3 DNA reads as TGCAGTGCTAGGGCGCGGCAGGGGGCGCGAAAGTTCCAAGAGACCCAGTACTTC. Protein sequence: CSARARQGARKFQETQYF.

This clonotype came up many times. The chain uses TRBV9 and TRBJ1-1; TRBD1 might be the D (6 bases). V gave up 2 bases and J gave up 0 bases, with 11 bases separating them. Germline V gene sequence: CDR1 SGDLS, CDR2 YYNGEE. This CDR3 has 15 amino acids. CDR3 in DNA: TGTGCCAGCAGCGTTAGGGGGTTCATGAACACTGAAGCTTTCTTT. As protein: CASSVRGFMNTEAFF. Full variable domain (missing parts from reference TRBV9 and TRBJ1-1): DSGVTQTPKHLITATGQRVTLRCSPRSGDLSVYWYQQSLDQGLQFLIQYYNGEERAKGNILERFSAQQFPDLHSELNLSSLELGDSALYFCASSVRGFMNTEAFFGQGTRLTVV.